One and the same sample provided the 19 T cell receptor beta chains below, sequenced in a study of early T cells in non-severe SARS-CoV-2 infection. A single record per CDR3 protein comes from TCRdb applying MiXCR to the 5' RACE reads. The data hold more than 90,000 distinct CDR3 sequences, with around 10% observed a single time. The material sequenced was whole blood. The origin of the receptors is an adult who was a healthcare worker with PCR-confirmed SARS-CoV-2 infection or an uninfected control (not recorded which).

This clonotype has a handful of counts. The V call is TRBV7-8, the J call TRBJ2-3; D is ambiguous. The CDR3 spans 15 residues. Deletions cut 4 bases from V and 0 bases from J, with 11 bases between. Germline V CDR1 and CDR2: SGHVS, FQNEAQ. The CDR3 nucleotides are TGTGCCAGCAGCTCACTACCTTCCAGCACAGATACGCAGTATTTT. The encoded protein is CASSSLPSSTDTQYF. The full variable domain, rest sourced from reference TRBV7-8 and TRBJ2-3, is GAGVSQSPRYKVAKRGQDVALRCDPISGHVSLFWYQQALGQGPEFLTYFQNEAQLDKSGLPSDRFFAERPEGSVSTLKIQRTQQEDSAVYLCASSSLPSSTDTQYFGPGTRLTVL.

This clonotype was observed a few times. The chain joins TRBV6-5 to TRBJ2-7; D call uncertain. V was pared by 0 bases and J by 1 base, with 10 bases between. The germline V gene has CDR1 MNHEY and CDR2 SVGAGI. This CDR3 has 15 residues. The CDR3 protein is CASSYSSTPSYEQYF. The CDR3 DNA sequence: TGTGCCAGCAGTTACTCCAGTACCCCATCCTACGAGCAGTACTTC.

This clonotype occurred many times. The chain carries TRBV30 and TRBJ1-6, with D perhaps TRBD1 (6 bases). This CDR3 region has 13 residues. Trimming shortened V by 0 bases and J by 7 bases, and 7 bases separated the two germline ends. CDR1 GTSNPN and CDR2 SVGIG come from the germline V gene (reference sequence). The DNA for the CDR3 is TGTGCCTGGAGTGTGGGGGGCAATTCACCCCTCCACTTT. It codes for CAWSVGGNSPLHF.

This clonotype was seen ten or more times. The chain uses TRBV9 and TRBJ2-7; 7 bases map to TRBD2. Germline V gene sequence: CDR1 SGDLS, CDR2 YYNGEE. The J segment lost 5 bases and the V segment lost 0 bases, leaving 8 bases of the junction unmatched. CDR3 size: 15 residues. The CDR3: CASSVGSGKVHEQYF. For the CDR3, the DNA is TGTGCCAGCAGCGTAGGGAGCGGGAAGGTTCACGAGCAGTACTTC.

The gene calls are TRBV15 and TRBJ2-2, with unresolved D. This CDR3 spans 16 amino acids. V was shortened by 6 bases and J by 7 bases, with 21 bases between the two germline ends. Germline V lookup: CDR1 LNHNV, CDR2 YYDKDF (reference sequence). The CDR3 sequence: CATSPEGSRVGGELFF. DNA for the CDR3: TGTGCCACCAGTCCCGAAGGCAGCCGGGTGGGCGGGGAGCTGTTTTTT.

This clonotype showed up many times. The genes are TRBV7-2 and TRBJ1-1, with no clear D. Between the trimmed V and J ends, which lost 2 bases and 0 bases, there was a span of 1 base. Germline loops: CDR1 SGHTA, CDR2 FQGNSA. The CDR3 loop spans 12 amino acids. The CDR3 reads CASSLMNTEAFF. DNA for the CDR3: TGTGCCAGCAGCTTAATGAACACTGAAGCTTTCTTT.

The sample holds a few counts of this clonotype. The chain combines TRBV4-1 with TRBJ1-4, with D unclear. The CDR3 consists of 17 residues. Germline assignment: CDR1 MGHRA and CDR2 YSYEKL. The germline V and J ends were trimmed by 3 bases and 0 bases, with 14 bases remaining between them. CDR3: CASSHDPRGATNEKLFF. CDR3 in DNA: TGCGCCAGCAGCCACGACCCCCGTGGGGCAACTAATGAAAAACTGTTTTTT.

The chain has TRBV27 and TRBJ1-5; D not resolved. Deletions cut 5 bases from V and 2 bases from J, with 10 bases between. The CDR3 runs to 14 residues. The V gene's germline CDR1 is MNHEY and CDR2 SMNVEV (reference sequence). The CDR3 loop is CASSPGGRNQPQHF. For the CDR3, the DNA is TGTGCCAGCAGTCCGGGCGGGCGCAATCAGCCCCAGCATTTT.

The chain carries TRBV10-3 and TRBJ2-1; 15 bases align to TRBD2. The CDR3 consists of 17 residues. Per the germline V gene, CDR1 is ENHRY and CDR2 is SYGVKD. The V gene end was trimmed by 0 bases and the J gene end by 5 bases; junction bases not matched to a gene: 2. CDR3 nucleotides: TGTGCCATCAGTGAGTCGGGACTAGCGGGAGGCCACAATGAGCAGTTCTTC. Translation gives CAISESGLAGGHNEQFF.

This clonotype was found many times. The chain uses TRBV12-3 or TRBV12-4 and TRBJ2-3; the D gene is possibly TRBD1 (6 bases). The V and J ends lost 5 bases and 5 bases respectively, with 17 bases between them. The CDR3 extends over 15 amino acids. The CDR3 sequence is CASSPRVARGDTQYF. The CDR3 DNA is TGTGCCAGCAGTCCCAGAGTAGCCAGGGGAGATACGCAGTATTTT.

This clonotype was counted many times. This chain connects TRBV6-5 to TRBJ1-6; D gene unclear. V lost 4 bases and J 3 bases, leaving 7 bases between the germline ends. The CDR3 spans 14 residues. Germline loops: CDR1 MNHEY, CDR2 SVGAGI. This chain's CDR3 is CASSLQSYNSPLHF. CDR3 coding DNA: TGTGCCAGCAGTTTACAGAGCTATAATTCACCCCTCCACTTT.

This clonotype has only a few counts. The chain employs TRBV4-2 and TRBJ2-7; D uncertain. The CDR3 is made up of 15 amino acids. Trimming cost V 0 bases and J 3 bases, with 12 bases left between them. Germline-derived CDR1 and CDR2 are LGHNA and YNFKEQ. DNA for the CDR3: TGTGCCAGCAGCCAAGATGCCCAATCTCGCTACGAGCAGTACTTC. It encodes CASSQDAQSRYEQYF.

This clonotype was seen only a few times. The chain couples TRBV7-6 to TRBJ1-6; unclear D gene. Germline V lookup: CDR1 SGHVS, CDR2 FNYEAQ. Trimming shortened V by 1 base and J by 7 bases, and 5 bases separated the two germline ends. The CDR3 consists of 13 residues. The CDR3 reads CASSLGGNSPLHF. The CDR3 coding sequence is TGTGCCAGCAGCTTAGGAGGGAATTCACCCCTCCACTTT.

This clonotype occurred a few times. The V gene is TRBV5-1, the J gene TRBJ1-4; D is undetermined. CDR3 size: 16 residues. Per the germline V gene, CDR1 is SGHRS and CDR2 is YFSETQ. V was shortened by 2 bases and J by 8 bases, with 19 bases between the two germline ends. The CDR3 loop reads CASSLEGSGFNEKLFF. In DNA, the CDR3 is TGCGCCAGCAGCTTAGAGGGTAGCGGTTTTAACGAAAAACTGTTTTTT.

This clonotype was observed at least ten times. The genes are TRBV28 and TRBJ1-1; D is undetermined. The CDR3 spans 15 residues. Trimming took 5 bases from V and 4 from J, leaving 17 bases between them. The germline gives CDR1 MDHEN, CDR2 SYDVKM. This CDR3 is CASSPSKGKSTEAFF. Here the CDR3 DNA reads TGTGCCAGCAGTCCCTCGAAAGGAAAATCCACTGAAGCTTTCTTT. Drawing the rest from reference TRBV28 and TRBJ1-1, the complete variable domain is DVKVTQSSRYLVKRTGEKVFLECVQDMDHENMFWYRQDPGLGLRLIYFSYDVKMKEKGDIPEGYSVSREKKERFSLILESASTNQTSMYLCASSPSKGKSTEAFFGQGTRLTVV.

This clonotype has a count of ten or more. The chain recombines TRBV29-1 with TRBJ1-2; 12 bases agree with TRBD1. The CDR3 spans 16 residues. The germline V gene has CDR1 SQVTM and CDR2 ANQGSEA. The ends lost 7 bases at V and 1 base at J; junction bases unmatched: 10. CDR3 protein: CSAVPGQGALNYGYTF. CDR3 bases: TGCAGCGCGGTCCCGGGACAGGGGGCTCTTAACTATGGCTACACCTTC.

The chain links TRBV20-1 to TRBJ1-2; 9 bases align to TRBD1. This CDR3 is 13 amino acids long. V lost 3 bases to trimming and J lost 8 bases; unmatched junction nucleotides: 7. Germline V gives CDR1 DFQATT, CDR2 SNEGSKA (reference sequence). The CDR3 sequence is CSASSGTGKGYTF. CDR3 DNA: TGCAGTGCTAGCAGCGGGACAGGGAAGGGCTACACCTTC.

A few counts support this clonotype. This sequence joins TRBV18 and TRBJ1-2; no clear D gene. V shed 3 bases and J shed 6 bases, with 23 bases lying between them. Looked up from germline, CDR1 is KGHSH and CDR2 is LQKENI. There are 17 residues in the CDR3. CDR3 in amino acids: CASSPRSNRQSGNGYTF. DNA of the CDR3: TGTGCCAGCTCACCTCGTAGTAACAGACAATCGGGAAATGGCTACACCTTC.

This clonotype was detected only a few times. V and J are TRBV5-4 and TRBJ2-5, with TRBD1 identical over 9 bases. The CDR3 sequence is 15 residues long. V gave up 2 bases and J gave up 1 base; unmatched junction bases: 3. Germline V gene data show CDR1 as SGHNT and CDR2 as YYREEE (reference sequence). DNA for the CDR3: TGTGCCAGCAGCTTAACAGGGGGCCTCCAAGAGACCCAGTACTTC. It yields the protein CASSLTGGLQETQYF.